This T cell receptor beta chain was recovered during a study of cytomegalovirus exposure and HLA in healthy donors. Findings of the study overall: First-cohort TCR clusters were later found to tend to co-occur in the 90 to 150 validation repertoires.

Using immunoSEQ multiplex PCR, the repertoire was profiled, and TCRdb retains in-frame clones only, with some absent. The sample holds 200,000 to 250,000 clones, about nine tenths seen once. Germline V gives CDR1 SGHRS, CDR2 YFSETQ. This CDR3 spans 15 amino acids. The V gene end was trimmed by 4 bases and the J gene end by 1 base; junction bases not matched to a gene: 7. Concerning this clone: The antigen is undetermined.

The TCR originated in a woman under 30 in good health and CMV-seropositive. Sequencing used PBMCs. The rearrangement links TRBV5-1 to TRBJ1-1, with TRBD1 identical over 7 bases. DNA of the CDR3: TGCGCCAGCAGCGGACGGACAGGAACGAACACTGAAGCTTTCTTT. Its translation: CASSGRTGTNTEAFF.